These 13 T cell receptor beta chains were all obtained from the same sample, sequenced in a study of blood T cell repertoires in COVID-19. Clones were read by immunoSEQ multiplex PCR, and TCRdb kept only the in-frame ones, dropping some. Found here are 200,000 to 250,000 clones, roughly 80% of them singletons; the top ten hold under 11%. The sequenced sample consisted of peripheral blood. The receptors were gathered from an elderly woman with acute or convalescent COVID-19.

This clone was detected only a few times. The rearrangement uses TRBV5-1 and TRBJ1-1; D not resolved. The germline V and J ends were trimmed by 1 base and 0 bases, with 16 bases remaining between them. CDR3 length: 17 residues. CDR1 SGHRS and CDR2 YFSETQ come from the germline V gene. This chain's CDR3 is CASSLRPGWEMNTEAFF. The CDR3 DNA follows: TGCGCCAGCAGCTTGCGTCCCGGGTGGGAGATGAACACTGAAGCTTTCTTT. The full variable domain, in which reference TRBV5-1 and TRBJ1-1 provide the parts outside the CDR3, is KAGVTQTPRYLIKTRGQQVTLSCSPISGHRSVSWYQQTPGQGLQFLFEYFSETQRNKGNFPGRFSGRQFSNSRSEMNVSTLELGDSALYLCASSLRPGWEMNTEAFFGQGTRLTVV.

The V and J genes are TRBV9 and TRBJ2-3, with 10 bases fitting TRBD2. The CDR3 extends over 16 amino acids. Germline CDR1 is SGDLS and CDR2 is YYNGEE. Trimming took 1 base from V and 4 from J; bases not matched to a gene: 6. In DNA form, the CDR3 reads TGTGCCAGCAGCGTACTCCCAGCGGGGGGGCCAGATACGCAGTATTTT. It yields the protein CASSVLPAGGPDTQYF.

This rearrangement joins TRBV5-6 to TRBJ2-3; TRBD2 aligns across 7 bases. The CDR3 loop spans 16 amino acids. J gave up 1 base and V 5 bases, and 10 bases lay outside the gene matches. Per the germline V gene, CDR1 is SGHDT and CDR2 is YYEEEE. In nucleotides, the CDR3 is TGTGCCAGCAGGGGGGGGACCATAGCTGGCACAGATACGCAGTATTTT. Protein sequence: CASRGGTIAGTDTQYF.

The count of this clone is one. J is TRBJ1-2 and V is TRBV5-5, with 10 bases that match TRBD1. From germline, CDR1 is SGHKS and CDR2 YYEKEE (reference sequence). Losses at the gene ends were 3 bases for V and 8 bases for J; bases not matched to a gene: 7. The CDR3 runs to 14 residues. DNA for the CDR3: TGTGCCAGCAGCTGGTCCGGGACAGGGGACGGCTACACCTTC. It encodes CASSWSGTGDGYTF.

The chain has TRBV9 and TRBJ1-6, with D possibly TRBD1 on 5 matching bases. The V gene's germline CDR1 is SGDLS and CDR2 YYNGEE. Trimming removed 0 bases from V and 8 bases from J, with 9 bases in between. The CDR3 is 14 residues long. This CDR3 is CASSVAGTDSPLHF. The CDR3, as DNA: TGTGCCAGCAGCGTAGCCGGGACTGATTCACCCCTCCACTTT.

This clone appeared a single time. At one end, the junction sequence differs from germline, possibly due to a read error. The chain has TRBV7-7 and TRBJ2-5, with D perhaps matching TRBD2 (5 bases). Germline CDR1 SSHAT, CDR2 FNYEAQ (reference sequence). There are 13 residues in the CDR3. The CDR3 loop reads CASSPLDQETQYF. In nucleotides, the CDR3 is TGTGCTAGCAGCCCACTAGATCAAGAGACCCAGTACTTC.

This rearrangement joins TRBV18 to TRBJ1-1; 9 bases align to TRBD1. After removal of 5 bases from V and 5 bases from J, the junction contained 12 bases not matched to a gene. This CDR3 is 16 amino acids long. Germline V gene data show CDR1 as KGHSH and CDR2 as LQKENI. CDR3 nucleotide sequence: TGTGCCAGCTCAACACGGACAGGGGCCCCGGGTACTGAAGCTTTCTTT. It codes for CASSTRTGAPGTEAFF.

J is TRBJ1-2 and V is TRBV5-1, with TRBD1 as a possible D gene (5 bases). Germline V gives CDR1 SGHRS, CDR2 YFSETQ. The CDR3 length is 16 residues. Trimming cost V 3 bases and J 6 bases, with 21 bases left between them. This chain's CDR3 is CASSSAVQVVRDGYTF. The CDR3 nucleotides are TGCGCCAGCAGCTCTGCTGTCCAGGTCGTCAGGGATGGCTACACCTTC.

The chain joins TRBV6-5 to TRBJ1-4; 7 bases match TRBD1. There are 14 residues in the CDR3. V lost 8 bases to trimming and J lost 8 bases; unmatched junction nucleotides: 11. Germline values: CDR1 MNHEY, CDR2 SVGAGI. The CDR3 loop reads CASCQGQPSEKLFF. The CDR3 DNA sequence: TGTGCCAGCTGCCAGGGACAGCCTAGCGAAAAACTGTTTTTT.

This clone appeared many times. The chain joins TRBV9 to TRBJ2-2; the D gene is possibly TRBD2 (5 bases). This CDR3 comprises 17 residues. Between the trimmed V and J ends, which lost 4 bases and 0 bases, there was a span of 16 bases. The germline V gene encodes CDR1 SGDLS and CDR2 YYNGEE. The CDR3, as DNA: TGTGCCAGCAGCCCATCATCGGACTCTTCGAACACCGGGGAGCTGTTTTTT. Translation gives CASSPSSDSSNTGELFF.

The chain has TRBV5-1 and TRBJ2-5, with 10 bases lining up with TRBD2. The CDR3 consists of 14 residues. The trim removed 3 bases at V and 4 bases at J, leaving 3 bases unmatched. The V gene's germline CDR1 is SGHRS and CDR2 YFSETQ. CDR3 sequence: CASSWSGGAETQYF. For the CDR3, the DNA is TGCGCCAGCAGCTGGAGCGGGGGGGCAGAGACCCAGTACTTC.

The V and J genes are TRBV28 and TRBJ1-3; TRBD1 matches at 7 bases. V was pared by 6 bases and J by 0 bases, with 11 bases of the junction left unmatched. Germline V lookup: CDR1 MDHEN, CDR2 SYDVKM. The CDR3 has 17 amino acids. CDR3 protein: CASSRDRAVYSGNTIYF. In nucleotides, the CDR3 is TGTGCCAGCAGCCGCGACAGGGCAGTCTACTCTGGAAACACCATATATTTT.

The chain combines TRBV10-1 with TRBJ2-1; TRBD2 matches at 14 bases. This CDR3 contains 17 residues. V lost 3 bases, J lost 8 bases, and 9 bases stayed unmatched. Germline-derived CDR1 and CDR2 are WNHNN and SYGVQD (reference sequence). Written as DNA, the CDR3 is TGCGCCAGCAGTGAATCCAGACTAGCGGGAGGGCGGTATGAGCAGTTCTTC. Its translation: CASSESRLAGGRYEQFF.